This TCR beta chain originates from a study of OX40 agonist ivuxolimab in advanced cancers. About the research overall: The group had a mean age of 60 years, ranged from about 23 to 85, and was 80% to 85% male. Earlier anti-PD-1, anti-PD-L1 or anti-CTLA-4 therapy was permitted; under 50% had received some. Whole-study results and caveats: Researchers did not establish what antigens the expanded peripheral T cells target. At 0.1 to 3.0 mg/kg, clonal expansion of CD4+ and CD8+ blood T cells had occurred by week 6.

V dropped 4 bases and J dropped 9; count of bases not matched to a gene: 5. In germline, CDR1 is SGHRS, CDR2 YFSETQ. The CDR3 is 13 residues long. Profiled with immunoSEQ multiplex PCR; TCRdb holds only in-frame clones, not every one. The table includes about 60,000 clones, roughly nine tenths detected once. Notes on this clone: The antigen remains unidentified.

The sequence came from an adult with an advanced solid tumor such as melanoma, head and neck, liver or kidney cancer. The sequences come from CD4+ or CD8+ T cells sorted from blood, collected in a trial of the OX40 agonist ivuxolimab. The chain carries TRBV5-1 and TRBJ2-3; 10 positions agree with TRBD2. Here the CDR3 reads CASSMTTSGTQYF. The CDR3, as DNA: TGCGCCAGCAGCATGACGACTAGCGGGACGCAGTATTTT.